This T cell receptor beta chain was obtained from a study of blood T cell repertoires in COVID-19. Trimming removed 6 bases from V and 7 bases from J; junction bases left unmatched: 9. The CDR3 consists of 15 residues. Germline V gene sequence: CDR1 MNHEY, CDR2 SVGEGT. Original data processing: From reference gene primer amplification, estimates of nucleated cell counts were derived. The assay was immunoSEQ multiplex PCR, and TCRdb's table has in-frame clones only and misses some. V and J calls and clone size are as listed in that table; D and trimming were resolved from the DNA. Of about 300,000 clones detected, 80% to 90% appear once; the ten largest clones hold around 6%.

This receptor was obtained from a man younger than 30 who had recovered from COVID-19. The sequenced sample consisted of peripheral blood. The chain recombines TRBV6-2 or TRBV6-3 with TRBJ2-1; 10 nucleotides align to TRBD2. The chain's CDR3 is CASSSLAGKENEQFF. The CDR3 nucleotides are TGTGCCAGCAGCTCACTAGCGGGAAAGGAGAATGAGCAGTTCTTC.